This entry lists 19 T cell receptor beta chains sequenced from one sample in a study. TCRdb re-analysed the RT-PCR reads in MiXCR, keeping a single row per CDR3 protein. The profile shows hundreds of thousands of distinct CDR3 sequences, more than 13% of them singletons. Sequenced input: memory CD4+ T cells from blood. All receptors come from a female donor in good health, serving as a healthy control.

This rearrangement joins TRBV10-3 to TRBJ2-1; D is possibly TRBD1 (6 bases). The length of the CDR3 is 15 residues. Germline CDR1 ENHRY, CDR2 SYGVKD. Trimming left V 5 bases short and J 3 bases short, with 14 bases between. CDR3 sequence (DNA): TGTGCCATCAGTTACAGGGATTCCCTCTACAATGAGCAGTTCTTC. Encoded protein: CAISYRDSLYNEQFF.

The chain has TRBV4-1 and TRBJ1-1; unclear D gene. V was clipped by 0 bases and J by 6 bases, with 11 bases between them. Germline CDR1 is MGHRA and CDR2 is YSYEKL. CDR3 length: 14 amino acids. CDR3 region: CASSQDSADPEAFF. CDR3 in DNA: TGCGCCAGCAGCCAAGATTCGGCGGACCCTGAAGCTTTCTTT.

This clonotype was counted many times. CDR3 loop: CASSSGTSVYEQYF. CDR3 nucleotides: TGTGCCAGCAGCTCCGGGACTAGCGTGTACGAGCAGTACTTC. The gene calls are TRBV6-2 or TRBV6-3 and TRBJ2-7, with 10 bases matching TRBD2. J was trimmed by 4 bases and V by 6 bases; bases with no gene match: 6. CDR3 length: 14 amino acids. The germline gives CDR1 MNHEY, CDR2 SVGEGT.

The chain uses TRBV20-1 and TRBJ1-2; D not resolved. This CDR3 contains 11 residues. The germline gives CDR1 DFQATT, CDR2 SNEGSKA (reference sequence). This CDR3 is CASAGNYGYTF. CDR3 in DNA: TGCGCTTCGGCCGGTAACTATGGCTACACCTTC.

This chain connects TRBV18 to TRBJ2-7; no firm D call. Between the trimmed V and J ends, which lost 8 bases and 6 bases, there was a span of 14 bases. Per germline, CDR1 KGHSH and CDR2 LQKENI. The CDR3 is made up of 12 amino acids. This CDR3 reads CASSPEGREQYF. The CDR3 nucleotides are TGTGCCAGCAGCCCGGAAGGGCGCGAGCAGTACTTC. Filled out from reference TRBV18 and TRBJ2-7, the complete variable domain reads NAGVMQNPRHLVRRRGQEARLRCSPMKGHSHVYWYRQLPEEGLKFMVYLQKENIIDESGMPKERFSAEFPKEGPSILRIQQVVRGDSAAYFCASSPEGREQYFGPGTRLTVT.

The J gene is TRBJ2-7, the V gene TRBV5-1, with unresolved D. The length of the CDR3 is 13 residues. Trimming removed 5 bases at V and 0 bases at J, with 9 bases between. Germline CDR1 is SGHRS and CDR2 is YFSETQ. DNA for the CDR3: TGCGCCAGCAGTGAGGTCAGCTCCTACGAGCAGTACTTC. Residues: CASSEVSSYEQYF.

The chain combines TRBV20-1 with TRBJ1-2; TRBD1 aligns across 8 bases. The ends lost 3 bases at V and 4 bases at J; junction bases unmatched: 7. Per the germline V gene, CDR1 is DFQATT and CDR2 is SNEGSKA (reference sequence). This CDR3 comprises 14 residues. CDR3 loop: CSASPGTGSYGYTF. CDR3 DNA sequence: TGCAGTGCTAGCCCCGGGACAGGAAGCTATGGCTACACCTTC.

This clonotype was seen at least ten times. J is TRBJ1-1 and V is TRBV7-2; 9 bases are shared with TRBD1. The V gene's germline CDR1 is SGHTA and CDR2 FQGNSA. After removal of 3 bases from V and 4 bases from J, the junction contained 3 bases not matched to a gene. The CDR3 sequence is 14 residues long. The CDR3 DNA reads TGTGCCAGCAGCTTGACAGGGGGGGGCACTGAAGCTTTCTTT. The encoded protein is CASSLTGGGTEAFF.

The DNA of the CDR3 is TGCAGTGCTAGACCCCGAACAGGGCTGGATGGCTACACCTTC. Encoded protein: CSARPRTGLDGYTF. The chain uses TRBV20-1 and TRBJ1-2, with D possibly TRBD1 on 6 matching bases. This CDR3 is 14 amino acids long. Trimming pared 2 bases from V and 6 bases from J, leaving 16 bases between. Germline V gives CDR1 DFQATT, CDR2 SNEGSKA (reference sequence).

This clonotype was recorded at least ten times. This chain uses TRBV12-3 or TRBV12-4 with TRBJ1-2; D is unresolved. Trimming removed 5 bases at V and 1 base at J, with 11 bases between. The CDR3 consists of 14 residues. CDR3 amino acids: CASSVQRVNYGYTF. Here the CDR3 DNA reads TGTGCCAGCAGTGTCCAGAGGGTTAACTATGGCTACACCTTC.

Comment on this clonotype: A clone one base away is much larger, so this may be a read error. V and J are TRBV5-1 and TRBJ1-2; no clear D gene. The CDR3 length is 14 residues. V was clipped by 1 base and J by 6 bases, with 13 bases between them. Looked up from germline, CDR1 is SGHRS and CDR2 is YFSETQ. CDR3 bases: TGCGCCAGCAGCTTGACGGCAGGTGACAATGGCTACACCTTC. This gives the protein CASSLTAGDNGYTF.

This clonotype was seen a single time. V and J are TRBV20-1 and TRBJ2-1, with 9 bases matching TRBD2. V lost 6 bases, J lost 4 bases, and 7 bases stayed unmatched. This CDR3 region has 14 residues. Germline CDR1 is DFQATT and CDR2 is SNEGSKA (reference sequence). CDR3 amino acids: CSATGTSWYNEQFF. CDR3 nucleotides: TGCAGTGCAACCGGGACTAGCTGGTACAATGAGCAGTTCTTC.

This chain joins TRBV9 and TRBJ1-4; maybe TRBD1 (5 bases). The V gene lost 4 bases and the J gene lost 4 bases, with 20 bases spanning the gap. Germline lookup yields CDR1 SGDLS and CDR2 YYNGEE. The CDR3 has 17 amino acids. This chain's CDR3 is CASSFRGSRTINEKLFF. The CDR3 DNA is TGTGCCAGCAGCTTTAGGGGCAGCCGAACTATTAATGAAAAACTGTTTTTT.

The CDR3 region has the DNA TGTGCCATCAGTGAGGCCCAGCAGCCCCAGCATTTT. Amino acids: CAISEAQQPQHF. The chain combines TRBV10-3 with TRBJ1-5; D call uncertain. The length of the CDR3 is 12 residues. Germline CDR1 and CDR2: ENHRY and SYGVKD. Trimming removed 2 bases at V and 7 bases at J, with 6 bases between.

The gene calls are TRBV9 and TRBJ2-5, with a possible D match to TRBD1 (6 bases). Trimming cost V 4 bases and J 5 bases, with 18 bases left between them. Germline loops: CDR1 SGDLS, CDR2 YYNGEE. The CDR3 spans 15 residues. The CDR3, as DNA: TGTGCCAGCAGCCTCCGGGACAACTCCGGGGAGACCCAGTACTTC. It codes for CASSLRDNSGETQYF.

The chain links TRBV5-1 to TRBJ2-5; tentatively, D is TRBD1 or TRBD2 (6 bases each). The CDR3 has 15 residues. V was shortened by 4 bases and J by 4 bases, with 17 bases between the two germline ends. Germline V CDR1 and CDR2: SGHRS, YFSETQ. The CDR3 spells CASSPQAGEAETQYF. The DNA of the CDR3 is TGCGCCAGCAGCCCCCAAGCAGGGGAGGCAGAGACCCAGTACTTC.

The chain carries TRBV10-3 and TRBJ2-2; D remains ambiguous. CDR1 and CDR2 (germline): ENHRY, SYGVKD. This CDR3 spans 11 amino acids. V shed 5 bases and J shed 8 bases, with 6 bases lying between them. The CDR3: CAISPSGELFF. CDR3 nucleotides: TGTGCCATCAGTCCCTCGGGGGAGCTGTTTTTT.

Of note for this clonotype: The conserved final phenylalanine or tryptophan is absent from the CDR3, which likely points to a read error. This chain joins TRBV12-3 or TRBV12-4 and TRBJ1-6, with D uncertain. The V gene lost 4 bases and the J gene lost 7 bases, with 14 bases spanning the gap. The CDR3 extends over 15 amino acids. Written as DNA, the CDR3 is TGTGCCAGCAGTTCCGGACGTCGAGGGAATTCACCCCTCCACCTT. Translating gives CASSSGRRGNSPLHL.

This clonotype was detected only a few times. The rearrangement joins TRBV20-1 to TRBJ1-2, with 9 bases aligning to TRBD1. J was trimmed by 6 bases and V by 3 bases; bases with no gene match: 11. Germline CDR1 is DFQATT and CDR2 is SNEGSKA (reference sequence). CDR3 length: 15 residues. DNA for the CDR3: TGCAGTGCTAGCGACTATAGGGACAGGGAAAATGGCTACACCTTC. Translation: CSASDYRDRENGYTF.